The 5 T cell receptor beta chains reported below all come from one sample, sequenced in a study of sequential checkpoint blockade in melanoma. Sequencing was performed with immunoSEQ multiplex PCR; in TCRdb, only in-frame clones are kept and a portion is missing. The sample holds fewer than 4,500 clones, approximately 21% seen once. Treatment of the sample: randomized to nivolumab then ipilimumab (arm A) or the reverse (arm B). The sample consisted of tumor tissue (inferred from file names), taken from a patient given nivolumab and ipilimumab in sequence. These receptors all stem from a human donor with melanoma.

The chain employs TRBV6-8 and TRBJ2-2; D is perhaps TRBD1 (6 bases). The CDR3 is 14 residues long. The V gene's germline CDR1 is MNHGY and CDR2 SAAAGT. Trimming removed 2 bases at V and 7 bases at J, with 11 bases between. The CDR3 protein is CASSYSQGSGELFF. CDR3 bases: TGTGCCAGCAGTTACAGCCAGGGGAGCGGGGAGCTGTTTTTT.

This clone was observed at least ten times. This chain uses TRBV11-3 with TRBJ2-3, with a weak D call TRBD2 (5 bases). Trimming took 4 bases from V and 3 from J, leaving 11 bases between them. Germline CDR1 and CDR2: SGHNT and YENEEA. The CDR3 has 14 amino acids. The CDR3 sequence: CASSSRLLTDTQYF. For the CDR3, the DNA is TGTGCCAGCAGCTCCCGACTACTTACAGATACGCAGTATTTT.

The chain recombines TRBV6-8 with TRBJ1-1, with TRBD1 as a possible D gene (5 bases). Germline lookup yields CDR1 MNHGY and CDR2 SAAAGT. This CDR3 is built from 14 residues. V gave up 2 bases and J gave up 7 bases, with 14 bases separating them. CDR3 sequence reads: CASSYTFGALEAFF. The CDR3 DNA sequence: TGTGCCAGCAGTTACACCTTTGGGGCCCTTGAAGCTTTCTTT.

This sequence joins TRBV6-8 and TRBJ1-3; no firm D call. CDR3 length: 14 residues. From germline, CDR1 is MNHGY and CDR2 SAAAGT. V gave up 6 bases and J gave up 3 bases, with 12 bases separating them. The CDR3 DNA reads TGTGCCAGCAGCCTCGGACCGATTGGAAACACCATATATTTT. It yields the protein CASSLGPIGNTIYF.

This clone turned up a few times. The chain recombines TRBV6-8 with TRBJ1-2; D perhaps matches TRBD1 (5 bases). CDR1 and CDR2 from the germline V gene are MNHGY and SAAAGT. V gave up 7 bases and J gave up 0 bases, with 18 bases separating them. The CDR3 runs 16 residues. CDR3 in DNA: TGTGCCAGCACCGTACAGGTCCTAGGTCCTAACTATGGCTACACCTTC. It codes for CASTVQVLGPNYGYTF.